The present T cell receptor (beta chain) was sequenced within a study of OX40 agonist ivuxolimab in advanced cancers. Findings and caveats of the study: There was clonal expansion of CD4+ and CD8+ blood T cells by week 6 at 0.1 to 3.0 mg/kg.

The CDR3 contains 14 residues. Details on this clone: Its antigen is unknown. The junction differs from germline at one of its ends, possibly a read error.

Sequenced by immunoSEQ multiplex PCR; TCRdb stores in-frame clones only, minus some. The sample holds under 90,000 clones, around 83% seen once. Source: CD4+ or CD8+ T cells sorted from blood, taken in a trial of the OX40 agonist ivuxolimab. This TCR derives from an adult with an advanced solid tumor such as melanoma, head and neck, liver or kidney cancer. The genes are TRBV5-3 and TRBJ1-2, with no clear D. TRBV5-3 has ORF status, its function being uncertain. The CDR3 sequence: CASSLRQNNYGYTF. CDR3 bases: TGTGCCAGCAGCTTGCGGCAGAACAACTATGGCTACACCTTC.